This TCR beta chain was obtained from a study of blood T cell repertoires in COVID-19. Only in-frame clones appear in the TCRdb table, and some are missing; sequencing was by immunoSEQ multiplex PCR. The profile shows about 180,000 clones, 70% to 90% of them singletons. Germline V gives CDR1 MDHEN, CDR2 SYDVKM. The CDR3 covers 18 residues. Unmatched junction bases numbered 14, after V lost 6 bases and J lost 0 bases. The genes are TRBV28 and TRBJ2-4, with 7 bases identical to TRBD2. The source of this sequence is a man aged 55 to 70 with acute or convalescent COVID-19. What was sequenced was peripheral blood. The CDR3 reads CASRPRLQRDLAKNIQYF. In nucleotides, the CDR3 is TGTGCCAGCAGACCGCGCCTGCAGCGGGATCTAGCCAAAAACATTCAGTACTTC.